One and the same sample provided the 27 T cell receptor beta chains below, sequenced in a study of cytomegalovirus exposure and HLA in healthy donors. The protocol was immunoSEQ multiplex PCR, while the TCRdb copy is restricted to in-frame clones and leaves out a portion. The sample has some 170,000 clones; about 82% are singletons. Input material: PBMCs. All receptors derive from a man in his thirties or forties in good health and CMV-seropositive.

This clone was seen more than once but under ten times. The J gene is TRBJ2-7, the V gene TRBV25-1, with TRBD2 identical over 7 bases. With 2 bases clipped from V and 8 bases from J, the junction kept 3 bases outside the gene matches. In germline, CDR1 is MGHDK, CDR2 SYGVNS. The CDR3 covers 12 residues. CDR3 in amino acids: CASSEGLGQQYF. For the CDR3, the DNA is TGTGCCAGCAGTGAAGGACTAGGCCAGCAGTACTTC.

The V gene is TRBV7-9, the J gene TRBJ1-6; D unclear. V lost 3 bases to trimming and J lost 13 bases, with 7 bases between them. The CDR3 length is 11 residues. The germline V gene encodes CDR1 SEHNR and CDR2 FQNEAQ (reference sequence). CDR3 in amino acids: CASSLGSPLHF. CDR3 coding DNA: TGTGCCAGCAGCTTGGGCAGTCCCCTCCACTTT.

The rearrangement links TRBV7-6 to TRBJ2-5; 10 bases align to TRBD2. V was clipped by 5 bases and J by 3 bases; unmatched bases: 3. CDR3 length equals 14 residues. The germline CDR1 and CDR2 sequences are SGHVS and FNYEAQ. DNA of the CDR3: TGTGCCAGCAGCCAAGCGGGGGGGGAAGAGACCCAGTACTTC. Amino acids: CASSQAGGEETQYF.

A single count supports this clone. The gene calls are TRBV6-1 and TRBJ2-1, with TRBD2 matching over 7 bases. The CDR3 totals 12 residues. Per the germline V gene, CDR1 is MNHNS and CDR2 is SASEGT. After removal of 8 bases from V and 4 bases from J, the junction contained 2 bases not matched to a gene. Here the CDR3 reads CASWRGYNEQFF. The CDR3 DNA is TGTGCCAGCTGGCGGGGGTACAATGAGCAGTTCTTC.

V is TRBV2 and J is TRBJ2-7; 10 bases agree with TRBD2. J gave up 3 bases and V 0 bases, and 5 bases lay outside the gene matches. Germline CDR1 and CDR2: SNHLY and FYNNEI. The CDR3 runs to 16 residues. The CDR3 is CASSEALIAGGYEQYF. The CDR3 DNA sequence: TGTGCCAGCAGTGAAGCATTGATAGCGGGGGGCTACGAGCAGTACTTC.

The chain carries TRBV29-1 and TRBJ1-5, with D maybe TRBD1 (6 bases). V shed 7 bases and J shed 2 bases, with 15 bases lying between them. Germline CDR1 and CDR2: SQVTM and ANQGSEA. The CDR3 spans 14 residues. This chain's CDR3 is CSAGGAPGNQPQHF. CDR3 nucleotide sequence: TGCAGCGCCGGGGGGGCTCCGGGCAATCAGCCCCAGCATTTT.

V is TRBV30 and J is TRBJ2-7, with D tentatively TRBD2 (6 bases). The V gene's germline CDR1 is GTSNPN and CDR2 SVGIG (reference sequence). With 3 bases removed from V and 4 bases from J, the gap between germline ends came to 13 bases. The CDR3 runs to 13 residues. CDR3 amino acids: CAWRDGTRYEQYF. The DNA for the CDR3 is TGTGCCTGGAGGGATGGGACTCGGTACGAGCAGTACTTC. Filled out from reference TRBV30 and TRBJ2-7, the complete variable domain reads SQTIHQWPATLVQPVGSPLSLECTVEGTSNPNLYWYRQAAGRGLQLLFYSVGIGQISSEVPQNLSASRPQDRQFILSSKKLLLSDSGFYLCAWRDGTRYEQYFGPGTRLTVT.

Remarks on this clone: A junction end diverges from the germline sequence, so it may reflect a read error. The gene calls are TRBV7-9 and TRBJ2-7; 7 bases agree with TRBD1. The CDR3 runs to 15 residues. Germline loops: CDR1 SEHNR, CDR2 FQNEAQ (reference sequence). CDR3 nucleotide sequence: TGTGCCAGCAGCAATCCTGAAGGGGGCTCCCACGAGCAGTACTTC. Amino acid sequence: CASSNPEGGSHEQYF.

This clone appeared once. The chain is built from TRBV10-3 and TRBJ2-7; D may be TRBD1 (6 bases). Germline lookup yields CDR1 ENHRY and CDR2 SYGVKD. V shed 3 bases and J shed 3 bases, with 12 bases lying between them. The CDR3 is made up of 14 amino acids. Here the CDR3 DNA reads TGTGCCATCAGTGACAGGGGCGGCTACTACGAGCAGTACTTC. This encodes CAISDRGGYYEQYF.

V and J are TRBV29-1 and TRBJ1-2, with 7 bases fitting TRBD1. V shed 8 bases and J 4 bases; nucleotides not matched to a gene: 4. This CDR3 is built from 11 residues. CDR1 is SQVTM and CDR2 is ANQGSEA in the germline V gene. CDR3 DNA: TGCAGCACCGGGACAGCCTATGGCTACACCTTC. Encoded protein: CSTGTAYGYTF.

The chain carries TRBV18 and TRBJ2-1, with TRBD1 matching over 9 bases. The CDR3 contains 15 residues. The J segment lost 7 bases and the V segment lost 0 bases, leaving 4 bases of the junction unmatched. The germline V gene encodes CDR1 KGHSH and CDR2 LQKENI. CDR3 in DNA: TGTGCCAGCTCACCACCGATGACAGGGGGGAATGAGCAGTTCTTC. Translation gives CASSPPMTGGNEQFF.

This clone was detected only once. The chain has TRBV7-3 and TRBJ2-7; the match to TRBD1 covers 9 bases. Germline V gives CDR1 SGHTA, CDR2 FQGTGA. V was clipped by 5 bases and J by 2 bases; unmatched bases: 10. The CDR3 runs 16 residues. The CDR3 region is CASSPTGGVLTYEQYF. CDR3 sequence (DNA): TGTGCCAGCAGCCCAACAGGGGGCGTCCTTACCTACGAGCAGTACTTC.

This clone showed up just a few times. Other DNA variants within this sample encode the same CDR3. The genes are TRBV18 and TRBJ2-7, with 8 bases that match TRBD1. V was clipped by 2 bases and J by 0 bases; unmatched bases: 3. Germline V gene data show CDR1 as KGHSH and CDR2 as LQKENI. The CDR3 is 15 amino acids. The CDR3 DNA follows: TGTGCCAGCTCACCAGCGGACAGGGTCTCCTACGAGCAGTACTTC. As protein: CASSPADRVSYEQYF.

This chain joins TRBV27 and TRBJ1-3; no definite D call. Trimming took 4 bases from V and 4 from J, leaving 8 bases between them. The CDR3 length is 13 residues. Germline lookup yields CDR1 MNHEY and CDR2 SMNVEV (reference sequence). This CDR3 reads CASSSGLGNTIYF. In nucleotides, the CDR3 is TGTGCCAGCAGTTCGGGGTTAGGAAACACCATATATTTT.

The CDR3 region is CASSLGGGPGELFF. CDR3 in DNA: TGTGCCAGCAGCTTAGGGGGAGGACCCGGGGAGCTGTTTTTT. This sequence joins TRBV7-3 and TRBJ2-2; tentatively, D is TRBD2 (6 bases). Per germline, CDR1 SGHTA and CDR2 FQGTGA. CDR3 size: 14 residues. V lost 2 bases, J lost 6 bases, and 10 bases lay in between.

This clone showed up just a few times. The gene calls are TRBV7-9 and TRBJ2-1; 13 nucleotides line up with TRBD2. J was trimmed by 8 bases and V by 4 bases; bases with no gene match: 8. CDR3 size: 16 residues. The V gene's germline CDR1 is SEHNR and CDR2 FQNEAQ (reference sequence). The DNA of the CDR3 is TGTGCCAGCAGCTCGACTAGCGGGGGGCCCGGCGATGAGCAGTTCTTC. It yields the protein CASSSTSGGPGDEQFF. Full variable domain (missing parts from reference TRBV7-9 and TRBJ2-1): DTGVSQNPRHKITKRGQNVTFRCDPISEHNRLYWYRQTLGQGPEFLTYFQNEAQLEKSRLLSDRFSAERPKGSFSTLEIQRTEQGDSAMYLCASSSTSGGPGDEQFFGPGTRLTVL.

The rearrangement joins TRBV18 to TRBJ1-5, with 8 bases aligning to TRBD1. The V and J ends lost 1 base and 8 bases, in that order; junction bases with no gene match: 7. The CDR3 is 15 residues long. The germline V gene has CDR1 KGHSH and CDR2 LQKENI. The CDR3 DNA reads as TGTGCCAGCTCACCACGGGCAGGGGGCATGGAGCCCCAGCATTTT. Translation gives CASSPRAGGMEPQHF. The whole variable domain, remainder taken from reference TRBV18 and TRBJ1-5, is NAGVMQNPRHLVRRRGQEARLRCSPMKGHSHVYWYRQLPEEGLKFMVYLQKENIIDESGMPKERFSAEFPKEGPSILRIQQVVRGDSAAYFCASSPRAGGMEPQHFGDGTRLSIL.

The chain joins TRBV20-1 to TRBJ1-2; tentatively, D is TRBD1 (5 bases). Germline V gene lookup returns CDR1 DFQATT and CDR2 SNEGSKA (reference sequence). The CDR3 covers 11 residues. CDR3 amino acids: CGADSNYGYTF. CDR3 in DNA: TGCGGGGCTGACAGTAACTATGGCTACACCTTC.

This chain joins TRBV6-1 and TRBJ2-1; D perhaps matches TRBD2 (7 bases). Germline V gene data show CDR1 as MNHNS and CDR2 as SASEGT. CDR3 length: 16 amino acids. V was clipped by 2 bases and J by 9 bases, with 20 bases between them. The DNA of the CDR3 is TGTGCCAGCAGTGAAACAAGGGGGGGGATTTTAGTTGAGCAGTTCTTC. As protein: CASSETRGGILVEQFF.

The chain joins TRBV29-1 to TRBJ1-3; TRBD1 matches 9 bases. With V trimmed by 7 bases and J by 2 bases, 3 bases remained unmatched. The CDR3 consists of 13 residues. The germline V gene encodes CDR1 SQVTM and CDR2 ANQGSEA. CDR3 bases: TGCAGCGCCGGACAGGGGACTGGAAACACCATATATTTT. It yields the protein CSAGQGTGNTIYF.

The chain couples TRBV29-1 to TRBJ2-7; a possible D gene is TRBD2 (6 bases). The CDR3 spans 13 residues. CDR1 and CDR2 from the germline V gene are SQVTM and ANQGSEA. V dropped 6 bases and J dropped 3 bases, with 15 bases sitting between them. CDR3 sequence: CSVNVGGGYEQYF. DNA for the CDR3: TGCAGCGTCAATGTCGGGGGAGGCTACGAGCAGTACTTC.

This chain uses TRBV11-2 with TRBJ2-7, with 8 positions matching TRBD1. The germline CDR1 and CDR2 sequences are SGHAT and FQNNGV. V dropped 3 bases and J dropped 2; count of bases not matched to a gene: 3. CDR3 length: 14 residues. CDR3 nucleotide sequence: TGTGCCAGCAGCTTGTCGGACAGGGCCTACGAGCAGTACTTC. Translation gives CASSLSDRAYEQYF. Together with reference TRBV11-2 and TRBJ2-7, the CDR3 gives the full variable domain: EAGVAQSPRYKIIEKRQSVAFWCNPISGHATLYWYQQILGQGPKLLIQFQNNGVVDDSQLPKDRFSAERLKGVDSTLKIQPAKLEDSAVYLCASSLSDRAYEQYFGPGTRLTVT.

This clone was observed a few times. V is TRBV6-5 and J is TRBJ2-1; TRBD1 aligns across 7 bases. Unmatched junction bases numbered 7, after V lost 6 bases and J lost 8 bases. The CDR3 loop spans 13 amino acids. The germline V gene encodes CDR1 MNHEY and CDR2 SVGAGI. For the CDR3, the DNA is TGTGCCAGCAGAAAAAACCAGGGGGATGAGCAGTTCTTC. It is translated as CASRKNQGDEQFF.

The V call is TRBV5-1, the J call TRBJ2-7; 10 bases are a match to TRBD2. The trim removed 1 base at V and 1 base at J, leaving 5 bases unmatched. The CDR3 loop spans 16 amino acids. CDR1 SGHRS and CDR2 YFSETQ come from the germline V gene. The CDR3 coding sequence is TGCGCCAGCAGCTTGAGTAGCGGGGGGTTTTCCTACGAGCAGTACTTC. Protein product: CASSLSSGGFSYEQYF.

The CDR3 loop is CASSEDGRVDQPQHF. The CDR3 DNA reads TGCGCCAGCAGTGAAGATGGCAGGGTAGATCAGCCCCAGCATTTT. The chain joins TRBV10-2 to TRBJ1-5; TRBD1 might be the D (5 bases). The CDR3 runs 15 residues. CDR1 and CDR2 (germline): WSHSY, SAAADI. V was cut by 3 bases and J by 5 bases, with 14 bases left in between.

Written as DNA, the CDR3 is TGTGCCAGTAGGTGGGGGGTAGACGGGAACACTGAAGCTTTCTTT. Protein sequence: CASRWGVDGNTEAFF. The V gene is TRBV19, the J gene TRBJ1-1; D possibly corresponds to TRBD1 (5 bases). This CDR3 comprises 15 residues. Looked up from germline, CDR1 is LNHDA and CDR2 is SQIVND (reference sequence). Trimming cost V 6 bases and J 1 base, with 15 bases left between them.

This sequence joins TRBV18 and TRBJ1-6, with D maybe TRBD1 (5 bases). Per the germline V gene, CDR1 is KGHSH and CDR2 is LQKENI. Trimming removed 0 bases from V and 7 bases from J, with 10 bases in between. This CDR3 is 15 amino acids long. Here the CDR3 reads CASSPPQGRNSPLHF. The CDR3 DNA sequence: TGTGCCAGCTCACCACCCCAGGGTAGAAATTCACCCCTCCACTTT.